This entry is about one TCR beta chain. Germline values: CDR1 MNHNY, CDR2 SVGAGI (reference sequence). The CDR3 has 14 amino acids. After removal of 2 bases from V and 1 base from J, the junction contained 2 bases not matched to a gene. Authors' processing steps: Scientists estimated how many nucleated cells there were by amplifying reference gene primers. Clones were sequenced by immunoSEQ multiplex PCR, and TCRdb holds only the in-frame ones, with some missing. The V and J calls and the clone size are those of that table, but D and trimming were determined from the DNA. The repertoire consists of approximately 20,000 clones, with over 90% occurring once and the leading ten covering 4.1%. The record originates from a study of blood T cell repertoires in COVID-19. About the study: Samples of COVID-19 (acute and convalescent) were obtained from the United States, Italy and Spain. From T cells, B-cell-depleted T cells, or PBMCs came the material, which was cDNA or gDNA.

The TCR sequence derives from a woman aged 50 to 60 with active COVID-19. Sequencing was carried out using peripheral blood. The genes are TRBV6-6 and TRBJ2-7; 7 positions agree with TRBD2. This chain's CDR3 is CASSYREGSYEQYF. The CDR3 coding sequence is TGTGCCAGCAGTTACAGGGAGGGATCCTACGAGCAGTACTTC.